These T cell receptor beta chains were read from a single sample in a study of blood T cell repertoires in COVID-19. Sequencing used immunoSEQ multiplex PCR; TCRdb keeps in-frame clones, though not all of them. The sample holds over 300,000 clones, 70% to 90% seen once. Sequences were obtained from peripheral blood. The receptors derive from a man aged 35-49 years with acute or convalescent COVID-19. The CDR3 runs from the conserved cysteine through the conserved F or W. A D gene is named only where the DNA matches it firmly. Expanded clones get a size class; other rows say once, few or many, or leave the size out.

J,size,V,D,DNA,CDR3
TRBJ2-3,few,TRBV6-6,TRBD2,TGTGCCAGCAGTGCGTCCGGGGGGGCGGCAGATACGCAGTATTTT,CASSASGGAADTQYF
TRBJ1-6,once,TRBV3-1/TRBV3-2,-,TGTGCCAGCAGCCAAGCTGACCCCTCTCGGACACTTCTAAATTGGTCACCCCTCCACTTT,CASSQADPSRTLLNWSPLHF
TRBJ2-4,-,TRBV6-5,-,TGTGCCAGCACCCCACCCGGTAGAGCCAAAAACATTCAGTACTTC,CASTPPGRAKNIQYF
TRBJ2-7,-,TRBV7-3,-,TGTGCCAGCAGCTTAACCCCGAACACCTACGAGCAGTACTTC,CASSLTPNTYEQYF
TRBJ1-1,-,TRBV7-3,-,TGTGCCAGCAGCTTAACTGGACAGAAGAACACTGAAGCTTTCTTT,CASSLTGQKNTEAFF
TRBJ1-1,-,TRBV11-3,-,TGTGCCAGCAGGGCCGGGGGGTCAGAGTCAGAAGCTTTCTTT,CASRAGGSESEAFF
TRBJ2-5,-,TRBV19,-,TGTGCCACAAAACAGGGACAGACCCAGTACTTC,CATKQGQTQYF
TRBJ1-1,-,TRBV7-9,-,TGTGCCAGCAGCTTAGTTGGGGCCTACATGAACACTGAAGCTTTCTTT,CASSLVGAYMNTEAFF
TRBJ1-3,-,TRBV28,-,TGTGCCAGCAGTTCCAACCCAGCGGTCTCTGGAAACACCATATATTTT,CASSSNPAVSGNTIYF
TRBJ1-6,few,TRBV6-2/TRBV6-3,TRBD1,TGTGCCAGCAGTTACTCGGGACAGGGAGTATCACCCCTCCACTTT,CASSYSGQGVSPLHF
TRBJ1-4,-,TRBV18,-,TGTGCCAGCTCACCAGGGGGGGCCTGGAATGAAAAACTGTTTTTT,CASSPGGAWNEKLFF
TRBJ1-2,-,TRBV11-2,-,TGTGCCAGCAGGATAGACAGACGATATGGCTACACCTTC,CASRIDRRYGYTF
TRBJ1-2,-,TRBV27,TRBD1,TGTGCCAGCAGTCCAAGGACAGGGCCCTATGGCTACACCTTC,CASSPRTGPYGYTF
TRBJ2-7,-,TRBV7-2,TRBD1,TGTGCCAGCAGCTACCGACAGGGTAATCACTACGAGCAGTACTTC,CASSYRQGNHYEQYF